The 27 T cell receptor beta chains reported below all come from one sample, sequenced in a study of T cells in Graves' hyperthyroidism and ophthalmopathy. Template material for amplifying TCR beta CDR3 regions consisted of RNA transcripts. With the HTBI primer set, the TCR CDR3 went through a first round of RT-PCR. From the multiplex PCR reads, TCRdb called clonotypes with MiXCR, one entry per CDR3 protein. The data show hundreds of thousands of distinct CDR3 sequences, approximately 42% seen once. Sequenced sample: peripheral blood or thyroid tissue (not recorded which). These receptors were obtained from an adult man with Graves' disease, either hyperthyroidism or ophthalmopathy (not recorded which).

This clonotype came up a few times. V usage is TRBV12-5 and J usage is TRBJ1-5; unclear D gene. CDR1 and CDR2 from the germline V gene are LGHNT and FRNRAP. V lost 0 bases and J 2 bases, leaving 8 bases between the germline ends. The CDR3 covers 15 residues. Here the CDR3 DNA reads TGTGCTAGTGGTTTGGTACGGGATGGCAATCAGCCCCAGCATTTT. Its translation is CASGLVRDGNQPQHF. Full variable domain (remainder filled in from reference TRBV12-5 and TRBJ1-5): DARVTQTPRHKVTEMGQEVTMRCQPILGHNTVFWYRQTMMQGLELLAYFRNRAPLDDSGMPKDRFSAEMPDATLATLKIQPSEPRDSAVYFCASGLVRDGNQPQHFGDGTRLSIL.

This clonotype was counted between two and nine times. The chain has TRBV7-8 and TRBJ1-1; D is uncertain. The CDR3 sequence is 13 residues long. CDR1 and CDR2 (germline): SGHVS, FQNEAQ. Trimming left V 5 bases short and J 3 bases short, with 10 bases between. CDR3 in DNA: TGTGCCAGCAGCATCCAGAGGGACACTGAAGCTTTCTTT. This codes for CASSIQRDTEAFF.

This chain joins TRBV2 and TRBJ1-5, with 10 bases that match TRBD1. The CDR3 consists of 17 residues. The V and J ends lost 6 bases and 6 bases, in that order; junction bases with no gene match: 14. Germline CDR1 reads SNHLY; CDR2 reads FYNNEI. The CDR3 sequence: CASSARPGQGRFQPQHF. CDR3 bases: TGTGCCAGCAGCGCCCGCCCGGGACAGGGGAGGTTTCAGCCCCAGCATTTT.

As to this clonotype: A much larger clone differs by one base, so this may be a read error. The rearrangement joins TRBV2 to TRBJ2-7; either TRBD1 or TRBD2 may supply D (6 bases each). Trimming stripped 8 bases from V and 6 bases from J, with 17 bases between. Germline V lookup: CDR1 SNHLY, CDR2 FYNNEI. The CDR3 runs 13 residues. CDR3 DNA sequence: TGTGCCAGCTGGGGGGACGGGGGCTCCGAGCAGTACTTC. It encodes CASWGDGGSEQYF.

The chain couples TRBV20-1 to TRBJ2-7; 9 bases agree with TRBD1. This CDR3 has 13 amino acids. Looked up from germline, CDR1 is DFQATT and CDR2 is SNEGSKA (reference sequence). Trimming took 6 bases from V and 0 from J; bases not matched to a gene: 3. The CDR3 protein is CSARTGASYEQYF. DNA of the CDR3: TGCAGTGCCCGGACAGGGGCCTCCTACGAGCAGTACTTC.

To note about this clonotype: A much larger clone is a single base away; this may be a read error. CDR3 sequence: CSAKGSGRYEQYF. CDR3 in DNA: TGCAGTGCTAAGGGCAGCGGGCGTTACGAGCAGTACTTC. The chain uses TRBV20-1 and TRBJ2-7; tentative D call: TRBD2 (6 bases). V gave up 4 bases and J gave up 4 bases, with 14 bases separating them. CDR1 and CDR2 (germline): DFQATT, SNEGSKA (reference sequence). The CDR3 contains 13 residues.

Notes on this clonotype: This may stem from a read error, because a much larger clone lies one nucleotide away. This is likely a read error, given that the CDR3 carries no conserved phenylalanine or tryptophan at its end. The V and J genes are TRBV7-9 and TRBJ1-1, with D unclear. Germline CDR1 and CDR2: SEHNR and FQNEAQ (reference sequence). This CDR3 has 14 amino acids. Trimming removed 0 bases from V and 0 bases from J, with 5 bases in between. The CDR3 bases are TGTGCCAGCAGCTTAGCTGTTATGAACACTGAAGCTTTCCTT. Its translation is CASSLAVMNTEAFL.

This clonotype was seen many times. The gene calls are TRBV10-1 and TRBJ2-5, with D unclear. The CDR3 sequence is 15 residues long. The germline gives CDR1 WNHNN, CDR2 SYGVQD (reference sequence). Trimming took 3 bases from V and 4 from J, leaving 15 bases between them. The CDR3 sequence: CASSDRTTAGETQYF. The CDR3 bases are TGCGCCAGCAGTGATCGGACCACCGCCGGAGAGACCCAGTACTTC.

This chain links TRBV6-5 with TRBJ2-5; D remains ambiguous. Germline V CDR1 and CDR2: MNHEY, SVGAGI. V shed 4 bases and J shed 12 bases, with 9 bases lying between them. The CDR3 spans 10 residues. The CDR3, as DNA: TGTGCCAGCAGTTCCCACCTTGAGTACTTC. Translating it yields CASSSHLEYF.

This clonotype was counted many times. The chain recombines TRBV20-1 with TRBJ2-7; 13 positions agree with TRBD2. The J segment lost 4 bases and the V segment lost 4 bases, leaving 7 bases of the junction unmatched. Germline loops: CDR1 DFQATT, CDR2 SNEGSKA (reference sequence). This CDR3 is 15 amino acids long. CDR3 in DNA: TGCAGTGCTAAACGGGGGACTAGCGGGGATTACGAGCAGTACTTC. Its translation is CSAKRGTSGDYEQYF.

This clonotype was picked up many times. This chain connects TRBV29-1 to TRBJ1-1; unclear D gene. The CDR3 has 12 amino acids. Trimming pared 3 bases from V and 5 bases from J, leaving 10 bases between. Germline CDR1 SQVTM, CDR2 ANQGSEA. The chain's CDR3 is CSVDDVGTEAFF. CDR3 sequence (DNA): TGCAGCGTTGACGACGTTGGGACTGAAGCTTTCTTT.

Many counts were recorded for this clonotype. This chain links TRBV12-3 or TRBV12-4 with TRBJ1-6; the match to TRBD1 covers 10 bases. This CDR3 spans 14 amino acids. Trimming took 7 bases from V and 6 from J; bases not matched to a gene: 3. The DNA of the CDR3 is TGTGCCAGCACTCGGACAGGGGGTAATTCACCCCTCCACTTT. Translation: CASTRTGGNSPLHF.

This clonotype has just a few counts. The V call is TRBV27, the J call TRBJ1-5; D is unresolved. CDR1 MNHEY and CDR2 SMNVEV come from the germline V gene (reference sequence). The CDR3 is made up of 16 amino acids. V was shortened by 0 bases and J by 0 bases, with 9 bases between the two germline ends. The CDR3 DNA follows: TGTGCCAGCAGTTTATCTAGGACCGGTAGCAATCAGCCCCAGCATTTT. It encodes CASSLSRTGSNQPQHF.

This clonotype was seen repeatedly, ten times or more. CDR3 DNA: TGTGCCAGCAGCTCCCGGACATTAGAAGCTTCACCCCTCCACTTT. Protein: CASSSRTLEASPLHF. The chain carries TRBV7-8 and TRBJ1-6; maybe TRBD1 (5 bases). The germline V gene encodes CDR1 SGHVS and CDR2 FQNEAQ. This CDR3 is built from 15 residues. V was trimmed by 4 bases and J by 9 bases, leaving 16 bases between them.

In its sample, this clonotype was seen a few times. The chain has TRBV29-1 and TRBJ1-3, with D maybe TRBD1 (5 bases). The length of the CDR3 is 14 residues. Per the germline V gene, CDR1 is SQVTM and CDR2 is ANQGSEA. V was clipped by 4 bases and J by 3 bases, with 13 bases between them. The CDR3 spells CSVAEAGVGNTIYF. The CDR3 DNA follows: TGCAGCGTTGCGGAGGCGGGGGTTGGAAACACCATATATTTT.

The J gene is TRBJ2-7, the V gene TRBV20-1; TRBD1 might be the D (5 bases). The CDR3 loop spans 14 amino acids. Germline CDR1 DFQATT, CDR2 SNEGSKA (reference sequence). Between the trimmed V and J ends, which lost 0 bases and 3 bases, there was a span of 12 bases. This CDR3 is CSARDLGVVYEQYF. The CDR3 DNA sequence: TGCAGTGCTAGAGATCTAGGGGTGGTCTACGAGCAGTACTTC.

This clonotype showed up just once. This sequence joins TRBV6-5 and TRBJ2-2, with D maybe TRBD2 (6 bases). The CDR3 loop spans 13 amino acids. V lost 5 bases, J lost 6 bases, and 10 bases lay in between. CDR1 and CDR2 from the germline V gene are MNHEY and SVGAGI. This CDR3 is CASSTEGSGELFF. In nucleotides, the CDR3 is TGTGCCAGCAGTACGGAGGGCTCCGGGGAGCTGTTTTTT.

This clonotype was seen a handful of times. This chain links TRBV2 with TRBJ2-2; 9 positions agree with TRBD2. The germline V gene encodes CDR1 SNHLY and CDR2 FYNNEI. The V segment lost 6 bases and the J segment 8 bases; nucleotides outside the gene matches: 10. The CDR3 is 15 amino acids. The CDR3 DNA sequence: TGTGCCAGCAGCGGGACTAGCAGCCCTTATGGGGAGCTGTTTTTT. This gives the protein CASSGTSSPYGELFF.

The chain carries TRBV25-1 and TRBJ1-2; D is perhaps TRBD1 (6 bases). The ends were cut back, 4 bases at V and 0 bases at J, with 9 bases in the middle. The V gene's germline CDR1 is MGHDK and CDR2 SYGVNS. There are 14 residues in the CDR3. This CDR3 reads CASSGGGPNYGYTF. CDR3 DNA sequence: TGTGCCAGCAGTGGAGGGGGACCTAACTATGGCTACACCTTC.

Details on this clonotype: This likely comes from a read error, as the CDR3 has no conserved phenylalanine or tryptophan at its end. Because the CDR3's place on the DNA is in doubt, the DNA is left out and the CDR3 is given as listed by TCRdb. V is TRBV10-3 and J is TRBJ2-6. A total of 8 residues make up the CDR3, ends included. From germline, CDR1 is ENHRY and CDR2 SYGVKD. This CDR3 is CAISESTS.

Ten or more counts support this clonotype. V and J are TRBV2 and TRBJ1-5; tentatively, D is TRBD1 (6 bases). Trimming cost V 3 bases and J 0 bases, with 9 bases left between them. CDR1 is SNHLY, CDR2 FYNNEI, per germline. This CDR3 has 15 residues. The CDR3 DNA is TGTGCCAGCAGTGATCTGGGACATAGCAATCAGCCCCAGCATTTT. The encoded protein is CASSDLGHSNQPQHF.

The V call is TRBV7-8, the J call TRBJ2-7; unclear D gene. The CDR3 sequence is 11 residues long. CDR1 is SGHVS and CDR2 is FQNEAQ in the germline V gene. Between the trimmed V and J ends, which lost 8 bases and 1 base, there was a span of 6 bases. The CDR3 region has the DNA TGTGCCAGCGTGCTATCCTACGAGCAGTACTTC. It yields the protein CASVLSYEQYF.

Ten or more counts support this clonotype. CDR3 residues: CSEAEVGTEAFF. The DNA for the CDR3 is TGCAGCGAGGCAGAGGTCGGCACTGAAGCTTTCTTT. The V and J genes are TRBV29-1 and TRBJ1-1; D gene uncertain. In germline, CDR1 is SQVTM, CDR2 ANQGSEA. The V and J ends lost 7 bases and 4 bases respectively, with 13 bases between them. The CDR3 extends over 12 amino acids.

This clonotype appeared many times. The genes are TRBV20-1 and TRBJ2-7; 7 bases line up with TRBD2. V shed 4 bases, J shed 3 bases, and the junction held 3 bases outside the gene matches. The CDR3 runs 12 residues. CDR1 is DFQATT, CDR2 SNEGSKA, per germline (reference sequence). In DNA, the CDR3 is TGCAGTGCTACCGGGACTAACTACGAGCAGTACTTC. It is translated as CSATGTNYEQYF.

This clonotype was observed many times. The rearrangement links TRBV7-9 to TRBJ2-7, with a possible D match to TRBD2 (6 bases). Germline-derived CDR1 and CDR2 are SEHNR and FQNEAQ (reference sequence). Deletions cut 5 bases from V and 6 bases from J, with 17 bases between. The CDR3 runs to 14 residues. The CDR3 protein is CASSLRETTTEQYF. The CDR3 coding sequence is TGTGCCAGCAGCCTACGGGAGACTACGACCGAGCAGTACTTC.

On this clonotype: A read error is possible here, since a much larger clone lies one base away. This is likely a read error, given that the CDR3 carries no conserved phenylalanine or tryptophan at its end. V gene TRBV29-1 combines with J gene TRBJ1-1; 9 bases agree with TRBD1. Trimming removed 5 bases from V and 0 bases from J; junction bases left unmatched: 13. The CDR3 length is 17 residues. The germline gives CDR1 SQVTM, CDR2 ANQGSEA. CDR3 DNA: TGCAGCGTTCCACCACTCGGGACAGGGACGATGAACACTGAAGCTTTCCTT. Protein product: CSVPPLGTGTMNTEAFL.

The gene calls are TRBV7-3 and TRBJ1-1; 7 bases are a match to TRBD1. Germline CDR1 and CDR2: SGHTA and FQGTGA. The trim removed 1 base at V and 2 bases at J, leaving 4 bases unmatched. The CDR3 has 15 residues. Here the CDR3 DNA reads TGTGCCAGCAGCTTAATGGGAGGGGGCAACACTGAAGCTTTCTTT. Protein: CASSLMGGGNTEAFF.